The 3 T cell receptor beta chains below were found in one sample sequenced in a study of graft-versus-host responses after intestinal transplantation. TCRdb's copy holds only in-frame clones and misses some; the assay was immunoSEQ multiplex PCR. The sample contains 74,000 or so clones, over 80% of which appear only once. Specimen: PBMCs, collected 98 days after intestinal transplantation. The receptors shown here come from a human patient who received an intestinal transplant, so some T cells may come from the graft donor.

This clone has a single count. V is TRBV29-1 and J is TRBJ2-7; D possibly matches TRBD1 or TRBD2 (5 bases each). The CDR3 totals 13 residues. Germline CDR1 reads SQVTM; CDR2 reads ANQGSEA. Deletions cut 8 bases from V and 6 bases from J, with 20 bases between. The CDR3 reads CSTEGKGRGEQYF. CDR3 DNA sequence: TGCAGCACCGAAGGCAAGGGGAGAGGCGAGCAGTACTTC.

This chain links TRBV5-1 with TRBJ2-7; D remains unclear. Germline CDR1 SGHRS, CDR2 YFSETQ. The V end lost 0 bases, the J end lost 6 bases, and 7 bases lay between the germline ends. The CDR3 loop spans 12 amino acids. The CDR3 loop is CASSLDFGEQYF. CDR3 bases: TGCGCCAGCAGCTTGGATTTTGGCGAGCAGTACTTC.

This chain links TRBV6-6 with TRBJ1-3, with D possibly TRBD1 on 5 matching bases. CDR1 and CDR2 (germline): MNHNY, SVGAGI (reference sequence). Between the trimmed V and J ends, which lost 4 bases and 4 bases, there was a span of 11 bases. The CDR3 runs to 14 residues. The chain's CDR3 is CASSSPGSGNTIYF. The CDR3 region has the DNA TGTGCCAGCAGTTCGCCAGGGTCGGGAAACACCATATATTTT.